Listed below are T cell receptor beta chains from one sample, sequenced in a study of cytomegalovirus exposure and HLA in healthy donors. Here immunoSEQ multiplex PCR was the method, and the copy in TCRdb shows in-frame clones only, minus some. Seen here are about 67,000 clones, 60% to 80% observed once, and the top ten hold approximately 7.6%. The material sequenced was PBMCs. The receptors shown here come from a man in his sixties in good health and CMV-seropositive. The CDR3 runs from the conserved cysteine through the conserved F or W. The D gene is left open where the match is weak. Clone size, where shown, is once, few, many, or a class for clones that have expanded.

TGTGCCAGCACGGGACTAGCGCAATTGAATGAGCAGTTCTTC	CASTGLAQLNEQFF	TRBD2	TRBV11-3	TRBJ2-1	NA
TGTGCCAGCAGTTCGGCAGGGGGCTCTGGAAACACCATATATTTT	CASSSAGGSGNTIYF	TRBD1	TRBV27	TRBJ1-3	NA
TGCGCCAGCAGCTTGGGTTTGGGACAGGGACCGAATGAAAAACTGTTTTTT	CASSLGLGQGPNEKLFF	TRBD1	TRBV5-1	TRBJ1-4	few
TGTGCCAGCAGCTTGGGGCTTGACACTGAAGCTTTCTTT	CASSLGLDTEAFF	NA	TRBV5-4	TRBJ1-1	NA
TGTGCCAGCAGCCCCGGGACTAATTACAATGAGCAGTTCTTC	CASSPGTNYNEQFF	TRBD2	TRBV11-3	TRBJ2-1	NA
TGCGCCAGCAGCCAAAAGCTCGGGACAGGGACGAGCAATCAGCCCCAGCATTTT	CASSQKLGTGTSNQPQHF	TRBD1	TRBV4-1	TRBJ1-5	once
TGTGCCAGCAGTGCCCCTGGCGGCGGTGAAGAGACCCAGTACTTC	CASSAPGGGEETQYF	NA	TRBV6-1	TRBJ2-5	NA
TGCGCCAGCAGTGGTGTCCCGGGACAGGGCTCCTTTGGCTACACCTTC	CASSGVPGQGSFGYTF	TRBD1	TRBV10-2	TRBJ1-2	NA
TGTGCCAGCAGCTTAGGGGGACAGGGCGGGAATGAGCAGTTCTTC	CASSLGGQGGNEQFF	TRBD1	TRBV7-9	TRBJ2-1	NA
TGTGCCAGCAGCGCGGGGGCAGCGGGAAACACCATATATTTT	CASSAGAAGNTIYF	NA	TRBV7-9	TRBJ1-3	NA
TGCGCCAGCAGCCAGGACAGTAACTATGGCTACACCTTC	CASSQDSNYGYTF	NA	TRBV5-1	TRBJ1-2	NA
TGTGCCAGCAGCTTAGGTGGACACAATCAGCCCCAGCATTTT	CASSLGGHNQPQHF	NA	TRBV7-9	TRBJ1-5	NA
TGTGCCAGTAGCTTTTCCATGAACACTGAAGCTTTCTTT	CASSFSMNTEAFF	NA	TRBV7-2	TRBJ1-1	NA
TGTGCCAGCAGCTTGTACCGGGACAGGGTGAATCAGCCCCAGCATTTT	CASSLYRDRVNQPQHF	TRBD1	TRBV5-6	TRBJ1-5	NA
TGTGCCAGCAGTTACTCGGGGGGGAGAGGCCACGAGCAGTACTTC	CASSYSGGRGHEQYF	TRBD2	TRBV6-5	TRBJ2-7	few
TGTGCCAGCAGCTTAACGCCATCGACCCTAGCGTTAGGCACCGGGGAGCTGTTTTTT	CASSLTPSTLALGTGELFF	NA	TRBV7-8	TRBJ2-2	NA
TGTGCCAGCAGCGGGGGACTCCCTGAAGAGACCCAGTACTTC	CASSGGLPEETQYF	NA	TRBV9	TRBJ2-5	NA
TGTGCCAGCAGCTTACCCGCGGGAAGCACAGATACGCAGTATTTT	CASSLPAGSTDTQYF	NA	TRBV13	TRBJ2-3	NA
TGTGCCAGCTTAGGGACAGGGGGCGTTCAGACCCAGTACTTC	CASLGTGGVQTQYF	TRBD1	TRBV2	TRBJ2-5	NA
TGCGCCAGCAGCCAAGTTGCCAGAGGACAGGGGGCGACTAATGAAAAACTGTTTTTT	CASSQVARGQGATNEKLFF	TRBD1	TRBV4-1	TRBJ1-4	NA
TGTGTCAGCACCCTTCGGGGACAGCGCAATTCACCCCTCCACTTT	CVSTLRGQRNSPLHF	TRBD1	TRBV6-6	TRBJ1-6	once
TGCGCCAGCAGCTCAGGGACAGAAACTAACTATGGCTACACCTTC	CASSSGTETNYGYTF	TRBD1	TRBV5-1	TRBJ1-2	NA
TGTGCCAGCAGCTTAGCACGTGGACAGGGAGTTGATCAGCCCCAGCATTTT	CASSLARGQGVDQPQHF	TRBD1	TRBV7-6	TRBJ1-5	NA
TGTGCCAGCAGTGACGGGCAGCGGGCTAACTATGGCTACACCTTC	CASSDGQRANYGYTF	NA	TRBV6-4	TRBJ1-2	NA
TGCAGTGCATACAGGGACTACGAGCAGTACTTC	CSAYRDYEQYF	NA	TRBV20-1	TRBJ2-7	few
TGTGCCAGCACACGCTCGGAGGGATTTGAAGCTTTCTTT	CASTRSEGFEAFF	NA	TRBV6-6	TRBJ1-1	few
TGTGCCAGCAGCTTAGTGGGACATCGCAATCAGCCCCAGCATTTT	CASSLVGHRNQPQHF	NA	TRBV5-8	TRBJ1-5	NA
TGCGCCAGCAGCTTTCCGACAGGACCAATTAAGAACTACAATGAGCAGTTCTTC	CASSFPTGPIKNYNEQFF	NA	TRBV5-1	TRBJ2-1	NA
TGCGCCAGCAGCTCGGGGTCAGTCGTAATGAACACTGAAGCTTTCTTT	CASSSGSVVMNTEAFF	NA	TRBV5-1	TRBJ1-1	few
TGTGCCAGCAGCTGGACAGGGGGCGAGCAGTACTTC	CASSWTGGEQYF	TRBD1	TRBV7-9	TRBJ2-7	NA
TGTGCCAGCAGTTACGGCGGTTACAATGAGCAGTTCTTC	CASSYGGYNEQFF	NA	TRBV6-5	TRBJ2-1	NA
TGCGCCAGCAGCCACCCAGGGCTGGATCAGCCCCAGCATTTT	CASSHPGLDQPQHF	NA	TRBV4-1	TRBJ1-5	NA
TGCAGCGCCCCCGCGCGGGCTAGCGGGGGACAGGAGGAGCAGTTCTTC	CSAPARASGGQEEQFF	TRBD2	TRBV29-1	TRBJ2-1	NA
TGTGCCAGCAGTGAATCCCAGAGGGCGTTCGGGGAGCTGTTTTTT	CASSESQRAFGELFF	NA	TRBV25-1	TRBJ2-2	NA
TGTGCCAGCAGCGGGACTAGCGGGAGATCCTACAATGAGCAGTTCTTC	CASSGTSGRSYNEQFF	TRBD2	TRBV7-9	TRBJ2-1	NA
TGTGCCATCAGTGAGTCGACCCAGGGGTTAGGCACCGGGGAGCTGTTTTTT	CAISESTQGLGTGELFF	NA	TRBV10-3	TRBJ2-2	NA
TGTGCCAGCAGCTCCCATAGCGTCACCTACGAGCAGTACTTC	CASSSHSVTYEQYF	NA	TRBV7-9	TRBJ2-7	NA
TGTGCCAGCGGGTTCGGGGCGGGGGCCTATTACAATGAGCAGTTCTTC	CASGFGAGAYYNEQFF	NA	TRBV2	TRBJ2-1	NA
TGCAGTGCTGGCTGGGACAGGAAAAATTTC	CSAGWDRKNF	TRBD1	TRBV20-1	TRBJ1-2	NA
TGTGCCAGCAGCCAGGGATCGGACGAGCAGTACTTC	CASSQGSDEQYF	NA	TRBV6-5	TRBJ2-7	once
TGTTCCAGCAGCCCCGAGGGGGGGAGGGCCTCAATCGAGCAGTACTTC	CSSSPEGGRASIEQYF	NA	TRBV7-9	TRBJ2-7	NA
TGTGCCAGCAGTTTACAGGGGACCGCCGGGGAGCTGTTTTTT	CASSLQGTAGELFF	NA	TRBV27	TRBJ2-2	NA
TGTGCCAGAAGCTCCGTTCTTAGCGGGAGGGCCATGGACGACTACGAGCAGTACTTC	CARSSVLSGRAMDDYEQYF	NA	TRBV7-5	TRBJ2-7	NA
TGTGCCAGCCGGGATGGGTCACACCACGGCTACACCTTC	CASRDGSHHGYTF	NA	TRBV2	TRBJ1-2	NA
TGCGCCAGCAGTGAGTCGGCGGGGACGGGTGGCTACACCTTC	CASSESAGTGGYTF	NA	TRBV10-1	TRBJ1-2	NA
TGTGCCAGCATCGTGAACAGGGGGATTGGAACTGAAGCTTTCTTT	CASIVNRGIGTEAFF	TRBD1	TRBV6-1	TRBJ1-1	NA
TGTGCCAGCAGCTTAGGTACTAGCGGGGGGACAGATACGCAGTATTTT	CASSLGTSGGTDTQYF	TRBD2	TRBV11-2	TRBJ2-3	few